The 29 T cell receptor beta chains below were found in one sample sequenced in a study of beta chain features in type 1 diabetes (dated by TCRdb to between 2018 and 2020). Library preparation employed the immunoSEQ multiplex PCR assay. The entire amount of isolated RNA was reverse transcribed using the High Capacity cDNA Reverse Transcription Kit, so the sequenced TCRB transcripts were expressed ones. TCRdb mirrors the immuneACCESS table, restricted to in-frame sequences. Some clones are absent from its copies; in checked studies, under half trace to an unresolved V gene, and the reason for the others is unknown. The sample records roughly 130,000 clones, around 8.7% of which are singletons. Jointly, the top ten make up approximately 0.68% of the sample. The sequencing input was central memory CD4+ T cells from blood. These receptors were taken from a man aged 18 to 35 in good health.

This clone has a handful of counts. This chain links TRBV16 with TRBJ2-1; 11 bases are a match to TRBD2. Germline V gene sequence: CDR1 KGHSY, CDR2 FQNENV. This CDR3 contains 16 residues. After removal of 2 bases from V and 4 bases from J, the junction contained 4 bases not matched to a gene. The CDR3 is CASSQALAGAYNEQFF. The CDR3 nucleotides read TGTGCCAGCAGCCAAGCACTAGCGGGGGCGTACAATGAGCAGTTCTTC.

The chain links TRBV11-2 to TRBJ1-2; weak D call: TRBD1 (5 bases). The V and J ends lost 4 bases and 0 bases respectively, with 6 bases between them. The CDR3 covers 13 residues. Germline V lookup: CDR1 SGHAT, CDR2 FQNNGV. The CDR3 loop reads CASSSTANYGYTF. The CDR3 DNA reads as TGTGCCAGCAGCTCGACAGCTAACTATGGCTACACCTTC.

This clone has a handful of counts. The chain carries TRBV7-2 and TRBJ1-3; D is ambiguous. The CDR3 covers 15 residues. The germline V and J ends were trimmed by 2 bases and 0 bases, with 8 bases remaining between them. The germline CDR1 and CDR2 sequences are SGHTA and FQGNSA. CDR3 DNA: TGTGCCAGCAGCTTAAGTCTAAGCTCTGGAAACACCATATATTTT. This codes for CASSLSLSSGNTIYF.

This clone was detected a few times. The chain combines TRBV5-4 with TRBJ1-2, with D unresolved. The CDR3 is made up of 14 amino acids. V was pared by 1 base and J by 0 bases, with 7 bases between. CDR1 is SGHNT and CDR2 is YYREEE in the germline V gene (reference sequence). The CDR3 loop is CASSLRRANYGYTF. The CDR3 DNA reads as TGTGCCAGCAGCTTGCGGAGGGCTAACTATGGCTACACCTTC.

In regard to this clone: At one of its ends the junction is not consistent with the germline gene, which may arise from a read error. This sequence joins TRBV27 and TRBJ1-5; perhaps TRBD1 as D (5 bases). The length of the CDR3 is 14 residues. Per germline, CDR1 MNHEY and CDR2 SMNVEV (reference sequence). The CDR3: CATSFGGVGQPQHF. As DNA, the CDR3 is TGTGCCACCAGTTTTGGGGGGGTCGGTCAGCCCCAGCATTTT.

This clone was found many times. The chain is built from TRBV5-1 and TRBJ2-2; D is unclear. Germline V gives CDR1 SGHRS, CDR2 YFSETQ. The CDR3 spans 13 residues. Trimming shortened V by 0 bases and J by 6 bases, and 6 bases separated the two germline ends. The CDR3 here is CASSLEIAGELFF. The CDR3 nucleotides read TGCGCCAGCAGCTTGGAAATCGCCGGGGAGCTGTTTTTT.

The chain recombines TRBV28 with TRBJ1-2; no clear D gene. Trimming stripped 2 bases from V and 4 bases from J, with 5 bases between. CDR3 size: 12 residues. The V gene's germline CDR1 is MDHEN and CDR2 SYDVKM. CDR3 DNA: TGTGCCAGCAGTTTAGAGGGCTATGGCTACACCTTC. It specifies CASSLEGYGYTF.

This clone was found a few times. The chain has TRBV14 and TRBJ2-3; tentatively, D is TRBD2 (5 bases). V lost 6 bases to trimming and J lost 2 bases, with 9 bases between them. In germline, CDR1 is SGHDN, CDR2 FVKESK. The CDR3 spans 13 residues. The CDR3 nucleotides read TGTGCCAGCAGTCTCGACTACACAGATACGCAGTATTTT. Translation gives CASSLDYTDTQYF.

This clone was counted a few times. The chain employs TRBV18 and TRBJ1-1; TRBD1 matches 7 bases. The V gene end was trimmed by 2 bases and the J gene end by 0 bases; junction bases not matched to a gene: 6. The CDR3 covers 16 residues. Germline CDR1 reads KGHSH; CDR2 reads LQKENI. DNA of the CDR3: TGTGCCAGCTCACCATATGGGGACAGCCTGAACACTGAAGCTTTCTTT. Its translation: CASSPYGDSLNTEAFF.

This clone has only a few counts. The chain is built from TRBV2 and TRBJ2-5; 11 bases map to TRBD2. The CDR3 consists of 14 residues. CDR1 is SNHLY and CDR2 is FYNNEI in the germline V gene. The V gene end was trimmed by 7 bases and the J gene end by 4 bases; junction bases not matched to a gene: 5. DNA for the CDR3: TGTGCCAGCACGATAGCGGGGGGGCCAGAGACCCAGTACTTC. Amino acids: CASTIAGGPETQYF.

The J gene is TRBJ2-2, the V gene TRBV4-2, with 8 bases identical to TRBD1. Germline CDR1 and CDR2: LGHNA and YNFKEQ. The CDR3 runs to 16 residues. After removal of 4 bases from V and 7 bases from J, the junction contained 11 bases not matched to a gene. CDR3 coding DNA: TGTGCCAGCAGCCCGACGGGACAGGTTGACGGCGGGGAGCTGTTTTTT. Translated: CASSPTGQVDGGELFF.

This clone was observed a few times. Other DNA sequences in the same sample also yield this CDR3. This chain connects TRBV5-6 to TRBJ1-2; 12 nucleotides align to TRBD1. J lost 8 bases, V lost 4 bases, and 6 bases had no gene match. The CDR3 length is 14 residues. Germline CDR1 is SGHDT and CDR2 is YYEEEE. The CDR3 reads CASSPGQGARGYTF. In DNA form, the CDR3 reads TGTGCCAGCAGCCCGGGACAGGGGGCGCGAGGCTACACCTTC.

The chain combines TRBV5-8 with TRBJ1-4; a possible D gene is TRBD1 (5 bases). V lost 4 bases, J lost 0 bases, and 10 bases lay in between. The CDR3 loop spans 15 amino acids. Germline V lookup: CDR1 SGHTS, CDR2 YDEGEE. The CDR3 coding sequence is TGTGCCAGCAGCCCAGGGTCCGCAACTAATGAAAAACTGTTTTTT. Its translation is CASSPGSATNEKLFF.

Points on this clone: Other DNA sequences from this sample encode an identical CDR3 as well. The J gene is TRBJ2-3, the V gene TRBV7-2; 7 bases agree with TRBD2. J lost 3 bases, V lost 0 bases, and 0 bases had no gene match. CDR3 length: 14 amino acids. Germline V lookup: CDR1 SGHTA, CDR2 FQGNSA. CDR3 loop: CASSLARGTDTQYF. In nucleotides, the CDR3 is TGTGCCAGCAGCTTAGCGCGGGGGACAGATACGCAGTATTTT.

The chain combines TRBV11-2 with TRBJ1-3; D remains ambiguous. CDR1 and CDR2 from the germline V gene are SGHAT and FQNNGV. Between the trimmed V and J ends, which lost 1 base and 10 bases, there was a span of 11 bases. The CDR3 is made up of 13 amino acids. The CDR3 loop reads CASSLVPLQTIYF. DNA of the CDR3: TGTGCCAGCAGCTTAGTTCCCCTTCAGACCATATATTTT.

The chain has TRBV6-1 and TRBJ2-3; possibly TRBD2 for D (5 bases). The V gene's germline CDR1 is MNHNS and CDR2 SASEGT. This CDR3 has 16 residues. The V end lost 2 bases, the J end lost 4 bases, and 16 bases lay between the germline ends. CDR3 sequence reads: CASSEFGLRVADTQYF. As DNA, the CDR3 is TGTGCCAGCAGTGAATTTGGGTTGCGGGTCGCAGATACGCAGTATTTT.

A few counts support this clone. The genes are TRBV27 and TRBJ2-2; 8 nucleotides line up with TRBD1. After removal of 5 bases from V and 4 bases from J, the junction contained 6 bases not matched to a gene. CDR1 MNHEY and CDR2 SMNVEV come from the germline V gene (reference sequence). The CDR3 spans 15 residues. The CDR3 spells CASSKGQVFTGELFF. The CDR3 nucleotides read TGTGCCAGCAGTAAGGGACAGGTTTTCACCGGGGAGCTGTTTTTT.

This clone appeared many times. The chain combines TRBV19 with TRBJ1-1; D is perhaps TRBD1 (6 bases). The CDR3 is 12 residues long. V lost 5 bases, J lost 5 bases, and 9 bases lay in between. The germline gives CDR1 LNHDA, CDR2 SQIVND (reference sequence). CDR3 in DNA: TGTGCCAGTAGTTCACAGGGAACTGAAGCTTTCTTT. Amino acid sequence: CASSSQGTEAFF.

The J gene is TRBJ2-7, the V gene TRBV7-2, with 7 bases aligning to TRBD1. Germline assignment: CDR1 SGHTA and CDR2 FQGNSA. V shed 0 bases and J 2 bases; nucleotides not matched to a gene: 7. The CDR3 extends over 16 amino acids. Here the CDR3 DNA reads TGTGCCAGCAGCTTAGCGGTGGGACAGAGAGCCTACGAGCAGTACTTC. Translation: CASSLAVGQRAYEQYF.

The chain links TRBV12-5 to TRBJ2-3; TRBD2 matches 7 bases. The germline V gene has CDR1 LGHNT and CDR2 FRNRAP. V lost 7 bases, J lost 5 bases, and 6 bases stayed unmatched. The CDR3 totals 13 residues. Here the CDR3 DNA reads TGTGCTAGTGCTCCTGGGAGGGAAGATACGCAGTATTTT. Residues: CASAPGREDTQYF.

This clone was seen ten or more times. The gene calls are TRBV10-3 and TRBJ2-1; 7 positions agree with TRBD2. The germline gives CDR1 ENHRY, CDR2 SYGVKD. The CDR3 is 14 amino acids. The V gene end was trimmed by 7 bases and the J gene end by 1 base; junction bases not matched to a gene: 4. CDR3 sequence reads: CAIMAGESYNEQFF. CDR3 nucleotide sequence: TGTGCCATCATGGCGGGGGAGTCCTACAATGAGCAGTTCTTC.

This clone was observed a handful of times. The chain has TRBV5-4 and TRBJ2-2; 7 positions match TRBD2. The CDR3 is 16 residues long. J gave up 0 bases and V 4 bases, and 6 bases lay outside the gene matches. Germline V gene lookup returns CDR1 SGHNT and CDR2 YYREEE (reference sequence). The CDR3, as DNA: TGTGCCAGCAGCCGCCTCGCGGGGGCGAACACCGGGGAGCTGTTTTTT. This codes for CASSRLAGANTGELFF.

The chain has TRBV7-6 and TRBJ1-4; perhaps TRBD1 as D (5 bases). The germline CDR1 and CDR2 sequences are SGHVS and FNYEAQ. Between the trimmed V and J ends, which lost 3 bases and 5 bases, there was a span of 10 bases. This CDR3 has 14 amino acids. CDR3 bases: TGTGCCAGCAGCTTGTTAACAGGCAATGAAAAACTGTTTTTT. Translation: CASSLLTGNEKLFF.

This clone was counted only a few times. This chain links TRBV7-9 with TRBJ1-3; D uncertain. V gave up 2 bases and J gave up 0 bases, with 8 bases separating them. Germline V gene data show CDR1 as SEHNR and CDR2 as FQNEAQ (reference sequence). The CDR3 totals 15 residues. The CDR3 protein is CASSLQYSSGNTIYF. CDR3 in DNA: TGTGCCAGCAGCTTACAATACAGCTCTGGAAACACCATATATTTT.

This clone was counted only a few times. One end of the junction fails to match germline, which may point to a read error. The chain is built from TRBV6-5 and TRBJ2-1, with D possibly matching TRBD1 (5 bases). Per the germline V gene, CDR1 is MNHEY and CDR2 is SVGAGI. This CDR3 has 12 residues. CDR3 sequence (DNA): TGTGCCATCAGTGGTCAGGGCAATGAGCAGTTCTTC. This sequence encodes CAISGQGNEQFF.

The gene calls are TRBV4-1 and TRBJ2-6; D gene uncertain. Trimming took off 1 base at V and 1 base at J, with 8 bases between the two ends. The germline gives CDR1 MGHRA, CDR2 YSYEKL. CDR3 length: 16 amino acids. CDR3 nucleotide sequence: TGCGCCAGCAGCCAAGGGCCCGCATCTGGGGCCAACGTCCTGACTTTC. Residues: CASSQGPASGANVLTF.

This clone has a handful of counts. The rearrangement uses TRBV10-3 and TRBJ1-4; possibly TRBD1 for D (5 bases). Trimming removed 2 bases at V and 0 bases at J, with 7 bases between. CDR3 length: 15 amino acids. Germline V gives CDR1 ENHRY, CDR2 SYGVKD. CDR3 nucleotide sequence: TGTGCCATCAGTGAGAGGGGTGCAACTAATGAAAAACTGTTTTTT. Residues: CAISERGATNEKLFF.

The V call is TRBV19, the J call TRBJ1-2, with 8 bases aligning to TRBD1. V shed 6 bases and J 6 bases; nucleotides not matched to a gene: 6. This CDR3 region has 13 residues. CDR1 and CDR2 (germline): LNHDA, SQIVND (reference sequence). CDR3 DNA: TGTGCCAGTAGGAAGGACAGGGATGATGGCTACACCTTC. This encodes CASRKDRDDGYTF.

This clone was seen a few times. The gene calls are TRBV2 and TRBJ2-1, with D maybe TRBD1 (6 bases). The CDR3 is 14 residues long. Per germline, CDR1 SNHLY and CDR2 FYNNEI. Trimming removed 5 bases from V and 4 bases from J, with 12 bases in between. In DNA form, the CDR3 reads TGTGCCAGCAGTAAAAGGACAGAGTACAATGAGCAGTTCTTC. It specifies CASSKRTEYNEQFF.